These T cell receptor beta chains were read from a single sample in a study of preoperative IRX-2 immunotherapy in early breast cancer. Assay used: immunoSEQ multiplex PCR; TCRdb lists only in-frame clones, some missing. The sample includes tens of thousands of clones, 89% of them seen just once. Source: tumor tissue, taken after IRX-2 immunotherapy. These receptors were taken from a human donor with breast cancer. The CDR3 runs from the conserved cysteine through the conserved F or W. A D gene is named only where the DNA matches it firmly. Clone size is given for some rows only: seen once, a few or many times, or a class if the clone is expanded.

D: NA; J: TRBJ1-2; V: TRBV11-3; size: once; DNA: TGTGCCAGCAGCCCTACCTTAGAGGAGTCTAACTATGGCTACACCTTC; CDR3: CASSPTLEESNYGYTF
D: NA; J: TRBJ1-3; V: TRBV11-3; size: once; DNA: TGTGCCAGCAGCCCCCAAGGGCCCAGCTTCTCTGGAAACACCATATATTTT; CDR3: CASSPQGPSFSGNTIYF
D: NA; J: TRBJ2-5; V: TRBV19; size: NA; DNA: TGTGCCAGTAGTGTGCGGTTCCAAGAGACCCAGTACTTC; CDR3: CASSVRFQETQYF
D: NA; J: TRBJ2-2; V: TRBV19; size: NA; DNA: TGTGCCAGTAACGCTCAGAACACCGGGGAGCTGTTTTTT; CDR3: CASNAQNTGELFF
D: TRBD1; J: TRBJ1-4; V: TRBV23-1; size: NA; DNA: TGCGCCAGCAGCTCAGCCTCAACAGGGGGCCTTTGGGAAAAACTGTTTTTT; CDR3: CASSSASTGGLWEKLFF
D: NA; J: TRBJ1-2; V: TRBV18; size: NA; DNA: TGTGCCAGCTCACCATGGGGTGGTCTTTATGGCTACACCTTC; CDR3: CASSPWGGLYGYTF
D: NA; J: TRBJ1-1; V: TRBV11-3; size: NA; DNA: TGTGCCAGCAGCTTAGAAGTTAGATCCGACAGTGAAGCTTTCTTT; CDR3: CASSLEVRSDSEAFF
D: NA; J: TRBJ2-3; V: TRBV12-5; size: NA; DNA: TGTGCTAGAGGGCAGCTCACAGATACGCAGTATTTT; CDR3: CARGQLTDTQYF
D: TRBD1; J: TRBJ1-2; V: TRBV11-3; size: NA; DNA: TGTGCCAGCAGCTTTAGTAGAGGGGGCGGTGGCTACACCTTC; CDR3: CASSFSRGGGGYTF
D: TRBD1; J: TRBJ1-4; V: TRBV18; size: NA; DNA: TGTGCCAGCTCACCTCCGGGACAGTATAATGAAAAACTGTTTTTT; CDR3: CASSPPGQYNEKLFF
D: NA; J: TRBJ2-2; V: TRBV11-3; size: NA; DNA: TGTGCCAGCAGCTTGCCCGTAGGCACCGGGGAGCTGTTTTTT; CDR3: CASSLPVGTGELFF
D: TRBD1; J: TRBJ2-3; V: TRBV6-8; size: NA; DNA: TGTGCCAGCAGATTTGGACAGGGGAATCAGTATTTT; CDR3: CASRFGQGNQYF
D: NA; J: TRBJ2-3; V: TRBV15; size: once; DNA: TGTGCCACCAGCAGAGTGGGACGGAGCACAGATACGCAGTATTTT; CDR3: CATSRVGRSTDTQYF
D: NA; J: TRBJ2-2; V: TRBV29-1; size: NA; DNA: TGCAGCGTTTGGGCGAGGACCGGGGAGCTGTTTTTT; CDR3: CSVWARTGELFF
D: TRBD1; J: TRBJ2-4; V: TRBV5-1; size: NA; DNA: TGCGCCAGCAGCTTAGGGACAGGGATAAACATTCAGTACTTC; CDR3: CASSLGTGINIQYF
D: TRBD1; J: TRBJ2-1; V: TRBV6-8; size: NA; DNA: TGTGCCAGCACGAGGGACAGGGGCTACAATGAGCAGTTCTTC; CDR3: CASTRDRGYNEQFF
D: NA; J: TRBJ1-5; V: TRBV30; size: NA; DNA: TGTGCCTGGAGTAGCGGGAGTAGCAATCAGCCCCAGCATTTT; CDR3: CAWSSGSSNQPQHF
D: TRBD1; J: TRBJ1-1; V: TRBV19; size: NA; DNA: TGTGCCAGTAGTTCACAAGGACAGGGGGCGAGTGAAGCTTTCTTT; CDR3: CASSSQGQGASEAFF
D: NA; J: TRBJ2-1; V: TRBV11-3; size: NA; DNA: TGTGCCAGCGGTACCCCCCCCCAGACTACCTACAATGAGCAGTTCTTC; CDR3: CASGTPPQTTYNEQFF
D: NA; J: TRBJ1-1; V: TRBV18; size: NA; DNA: TGTGCCAGCTCACCACAGGGTAGTCGGACTGAAGCTTTCTTT; CDR3: CASSPQGSRTEAFF
D: TRBD1; J: TRBJ1-1; V: TRBV12-5; size: once; DNA: TGTGCCAGCCGTCTTAGCCGGACAGGGAGAGCTTTCTTT; CDR3: CASRLSRTGRAFF
D: NA; J: TRBJ1-2; V: TRBV1; size: NA; DNA: TGCGCCAGCAGCCAAGATAGTTCCGGTTCAAACTATGGCTACACCTTC; CDR3: CASSQDSSGSNYGYTF
D: TRBD1; J: TRBJ1-1; V: TRBV19; size: NA; DNA: TGTGCCAGTAGTCACCGGGACAGGGGCGAGATCGAAGCTTTCTTT; CDR3: CASSHRDRGEIEAFF
D: TRBD2; J: TRBJ2-1; V: TRBV6-8; size: once; DNA: TGTGCCAGCAGTTACTCGTCGACTAGCGGGATTGGTGAGCAGTTCTTC; CDR3: CASSYSSTSGIGEQFF
D: NA; J: TRBJ2-5; V: TRBV30; size: NA; DNA: TGTGCCTGGAGTAGTGGGGGGGCGAGGGAGACCCAGTACTTC; CDR3: CAWSSGGARETQYF
D: NA; J: TRBJ2-5; V: TRBV30; size: NA; DNA: TGTGCCTGGAGTGTACGGAGGGTGAGGGGAGAGACCCAGTACTTC; CDR3: CAWSVRRVRGETQYF
D: NA; J: TRBJ2-5; V: TRBV12-2; size: NA; DNA: TGTGCAAGTCGCCGAACCCTAGCGGGGGAGAGGGAGACCCAGTACTTC; CDR3: CASRRTLAGERETQYF
D: TRBD1; J: TRBJ1-1; V: TRBV6-8; size: NA; DNA: TGTGCCAGCAGGTACAGGGGGAGCACTGAAGCTTTCTTT; CDR3: CASRYRGSTEAFF
D: TRBD2; J: TRBJ2-3; V: TRBV11-3; size: once; DNA: TGTGCCAGCAGCTCCGGACTAGCGACAGATACGCAGTATTTT; CDR3: CASSSGLATDTQYF
D: TRBD1; J: TRBJ2-3; V: TRBV28; size: NA; DNA: TGTGCCAGCAGTCAAGGGGACAGTCAAATGACAGATACGCAGTATTTT; CDR3: CASSQGDSQMTDTQYF
D: TRBD2; J: TRBJ2-5; V: TRBV18; size: NA; DNA: TGTGCCAGCTCACCACAACCTCCTAGCGGGGGGGCTGAGGAGACCCAGTACTTC; CDR3: CASSPQPPSGGAEETQYF
D: NA; J: TRBJ2-6; V: TRBV29-1; size: once; DNA: TGCAGCGCCCGTTCCTCTGGGGCCAACGTCCTGACTTTC; CDR3: CSARSSGANVLTF
D: NA; J: TRBJ1-4; V: TRBV10-3; size: NA; DNA: TGTGCCATCAGTGAGTCAAGGATGGATAATGAAAAACTGTTTTTT; CDR3: CAISESRMDNEKLFF
D: NA; J: TRBJ1-3; V: TRBV11-3; size: few; DNA: TGTGCCAGCAGCTTAAGGGGTAGGACTGGAAACACCATATATTTT; CDR3: CASSLRGRTGNTIYF
D: NA; J: TRBJ1-5; V: TRBV11-3; size: NA; DNA: TGTGCCAGCAGCTTGGGCCGGTGGAATCAGCCCCAGCATTTT; CDR3: CASSLGRWNQPQHF
D: TRBD1; J: TRBJ1-2; V: TRBV28; size: once; DNA: TGTGCCAGCAGGAGAGGGGGCGCTTCGTATGGCTACACCTTC; CDR3: CASRRGGASYGYTF
D: TRBD2; J: TRBJ2-5; V: TRBV6-1; size: NA; DNA: TGTGCCAGCAGTGAAGCGGGGGGGACGGCTACGAAGACCCAGTACTTC; CDR3: CASSEAGGTATKTQYF
D: TRBD1; J: TRBJ2-5; V: TRBV6-8; size: NA; DNA: TGTGCCAGCAGTTCGACAGGGGGCAGTGAGACCCAGTACTTC; CDR3: CASSSTGGSETQYF
D: NA; J: TRBJ1-1; V: TRBV6-8; size: NA; DNA: TGTGCCAGCAGTAACCTCGGGGTGGGGGGCTCTGAAGCTTTCTTT; CDR3: CASSNLGVGGSEAFF
D: NA; J: TRBJ1-2; V: TRBV7-1; size: NA; DNA: TGTGCCAGCAGCGCCCCCCGGGACGGAACTAACTATGGCTACACCTTC; CDR3: CASSAPRDGTNYGYTF
D: TRBD2; J: TRBJ2-3; V: TRBV6-8; size: NA; DNA: TGTGCCATCAGTGCGGGGGCAGATACGCAGTATTTT; CDR3: CAISAGADTQYF
D: TRBD2; J: TRBJ2-7; V: TRBV30; size: NA; DNA: TGTGCCTGGAGAGGAGGACTAGCGGGAGCTTACGAGCAGTACTTC; CDR3: CAWRGGLAGAYEQYF